The 7 T cell receptor beta chains below were found in one sample sequenced in a study of cytomegalovirus exposure and HLA in healthy donors. TCRdb keeps only in-frame clones here, not all; method: immunoSEQ multiplex PCR. The sample contains fewer than 85,000 clones, roughly 90% of which appear only once. Sequences were obtained from PBMCs. These receptors all come from a woman under 30 in good health and CMV-seropositive.

V usage is TRBV2 and J usage is TRBJ2-6, with 7 bases that match TRBD1. The J segment lost 3 bases and the V segment lost 1 base, leaving 9 bases of the junction unmatched. This CDR3 has 18 residues. Germline lookup yields CDR1 SNHLY and CDR2 FYNNEI. Here the CDR3 reads CASSEGQGQVFGANVLTF. The CDR3 DNA is TGTGCCAGCAGTGAAGGCCAAGGACAGGTATTTGGGGCCAACGTCCTGACTTTC.

The V gene is TRBV5-6, the J gene TRBJ1-2; tentatively, D is TRBD1 (5 bases). Germline V CDR1 and CDR2: SGHDT, YYEEEE. The CDR3 has 14 residues. V lost 4 bases, J lost 8 bases, and 18 bases lay in between. In nucleotides, the CDR3 is TGTGCCAGCAGCCCCGATGACAGTTCACGGGGCTACACCTTC. Residues: CASSPDDSSRGYTF.

The rearrangement joins TRBV2 to TRBJ2-7; 8 bases align to TRBD2. Unmatched junction bases numbered 5, after V lost 5 bases and J lost 2 bases. Germline values: CDR1 SNHLY, CDR2 FYNNEI. The CDR3 extends over 14 amino acids. The CDR3 region has the DNA TGTGCCAGCAGTATTACTAGCGGAACCTACGAGCAGTACTTC. Protein sequence: CASSITSGTYEQYF. Together with reference TRBV2 and TRBJ2-7, the CDR3 gives the full variable domain: EPEVTQTPSHQVTQMGQEVILRCVPISNHLYFYWYRQILGQKVEFLVSFYNNEISEKSEIFDDQFSVERPDGSNFTLKIRSTKLEDSAMYFCASSITSGTYEQYFGPGTRLTVT.

The chain links TRBV27 to TRBJ2-7; 9 nucleotides agree with TRBD1. The V segment lost 6 bases and the J segment 4 bases; nucleotides outside the gene matches: 4. The germline CDR1 and CDR2 sequences are MNHEY and SMNVEV (reference sequence). CDR3 length equals 13 residues. CDR3 nucleotides: TGTGCCAGCAGCCGGGGACAGGGTTACGAGCAGTACTTC. It yields the protein CASSRGQGYEQYF.

The J gene is TRBJ1-2, the V gene TRBV4-1; 7 bases are a match to TRBD1. This CDR3 region has 16 residues. V lost 4 bases to trimming and J lost 3 bases; unmatched junction nucleotides: 11. Per the germline V gene, CDR1 is MGHRA and CDR2 is YSYEKL. For the CDR3, the DNA is TGCGCCAGCAGCCCTTCTCCAGGGGGAGCTGACTATGGCTACACCTTC. Protein sequence: CASSPSPGGADYGYTF.

The chain has TRBV6-6 and TRBJ2-7; weak D call: TRBD1 (6 bases). Germline values: CDR1 MNHNY, CDR2 SVGAGI (reference sequence). The V end was cut by 5 bases, the J end by 3 bases, with 17 bases between. This CDR3 has 15 amino acids. CDR3 sequence: CASSPNTGSDYEQYF. CDR3 DNA sequence: TGTGCCAGCAGTCCTAATACAGGGAGCGACTACGAGCAGTACTTC.

The chain employs TRBV6-5 and TRBJ2-4; possibly TRBD2 for D (5 bases). Trimming removed 6 bases from V and 0 bases from J, with 9 bases in between. CDR1 and CDR2 (germline): MNHEY, SVGAGI. This CDR3 spans 14 amino acids. CDR3 protein: CASRAGRAKNIQYF. The CDR3 coding sequence is TGTGCCAGCAGGGCGGGTAGAGCCAAAAACATTCAGTACTTC.